The clone carrying this TCR beta chain showed up many times. CDR1 is MDHEN, CDR2 SYDVKM, per germline. Trimming took off 3 bases at V and 7 bases at J, with 19 bases between the two ends. This CDR3 spans 16 amino acids. The data were taken from a study of T cells in Graves' hyperthyroidism and ophthalmopathy. Amplified TCR beta CDR3 regions came from RNA transcripts. The HTBI primer set was used in a first-round RT-PCR of the TCR CDR3. Each CDR3 protein is one row after TCRdb ran MiXCR on the multiplex PCR reads. In the table there are about 400,000 distinct CDR3 sequences, approximately 15% of which are singletons. Diagnosis of hyperthyroidism was new in patients aged 18 to 65, and its duration was under 2 months. Lactation, pregnancy, other autoimmune disease or uncontrolled infection led to exclusion of patients.

The chain employs TRBV28 and TRBJ1-5; a possible D gene is TRBD1 (6 bases). Material for sequencing was blood. The receptor was derived from a woman between 18 and 29 years old with Graves' hyperthyroidism. CDR3 sequence: CASSLRQATIWQPQHF. The CDR3 DNA sequence: TGTGCCAGCAGTTTGAGACAGGCGACTATCTGGCAGCCCCAGCATTTT.